This T cell receptor beta chain was profiled in a study of early T cells in non-severe SARS-CoV-2 infection (dated by TCRdb to 2020 to 2023). At the level of the whole study: Bulk RNA from unsorted whole blood was used for TCR sequencing, so alpha and beta chains could not be paired. What the study reported, not specific to this receptor: VDJdb matching was skewed toward anti-spike CD8 responses and likely underestimated virus-specific expansions by missing private and CD4 specificities.

Concerning this clonotype itself: Its antigen is currently not known. No much larger clonotype is one base removed from it; base qualities were not supplied.

The library was built by means of 5' RACE. The listed sequencing device is NextSeq 500. The TCR library protocol attached unique molecular identifiers to individual cDNA molecules to correct for sequencing error and PCR bias. Sequencing covered both TCR alpha and beta chains, and within each sample the abundances of alpha and beta sequences were tightly co-correlated. The authors' pipeline ran thus. Decombinator V4 was used to perform V gene, J gene and CDR3 annotation of TCR sequences. Expanded TCRs were defined as changing significantly between any two time points under a Poisson model with p below 0.0001. Abundances of TCRs were expressed as counts per million after normalisation to the total number of TCRs sequenced in each sample. TRAV1-2 paired with TRAJ12, TRAJ20 or TRAJ33 defined MAIT TCRs, while TRAV10 paired with TRAJ18 defined iNKT TCRs. VDJdb, accessed 1 November 2021, was searched for CMV, EBV and SARS-CoV-2 annotated TCRs, with TCRs annotated for multiple antigens excluded. TCRdb reprocessing: public reads trimmed at Q25 with fastp, clones called with MiXCR, in-frame beta chains kept. Rows with a matching CDR3 protein are joined into one entry that keeps the most common DNA and genes. What appears here as the V and J calls and clone size reflects TCRdb's work, not the paper's. The sample table shows about 64,000 distinct CDR3 sequences, and approximately 10% are seen once. The ten largest clones capture just under 3% of the sample.

Set within a cohort of healthcare workers in London, UK, this nested case-control study involved weekly PCR testing of nasopharyngeal swabs along with blood sampling. Healthcare workers were enrolled in the week of the UK lockdown, from 23 to 31 March 2020, and were followed every week for up to roughly 15 weeks. V lost 1 base and J lost 7 bases; the stretch between them is 11 bases long. CDR1 is given as LGHDT and CDR2 as YNNKEL, both from the germline V gene (reference sequence). Including cysteine and phenylalanine, the CDR3 has 15 amino acids. Kept here is only the CDR3 DNA, which spans 45 bases and is read in frame from base 1.

The receptor chain draws on TRBV3-1 and TRBJ1-6; perhaps TRBD1 is the D gene, with 6 bases matching. Sequences were derived from whole blood, sampled at baseline. The sequence was obtained from an adult who was a healthcare worker with PCR-confirmed SARS-CoV-2 infection or an uninfected control (not recorded which). The CDR3 protein: CASSQAGAKNSPLHF. The nucleotide sequence reads TGTGCCAGCAGCCAAGCGGGGGCCAAAAATTCACCCCTCCACTTT.